The 28 T cell receptor beta chains listed next were all sequenced from one sample in a study of radiation and T cells in renal cell carcinoma. Repertoires were generated with immunoSEQ multiplex PCR, while TCRdb's copy carries only in-frame clones and drops some. The sample lists about 86,000 clones, about 82% occurring once. Time point noted: blood 4 weeks post-SBRT, at nephrectomy. Noted treatment: 15 Gy SBRT to primary tumor, nephrectomy 4 weeks later. The sequencing used blood, collected from a patient whose treatment included radiotherapy and nephrectomy. The receptors derive from a man aged 45-65 years with renal cell carcinoma.

This clone was observed a handful of times. V usage is TRBV2 and J usage is TRBJ1-1, with 7 bases fitting TRBD1. The CDR3 loop spans 12 amino acids. The trim removed 6 bases at V and 8 bases at J, leaving 6 bases unmatched. Germline V gene sequence: CDR1 SNHLY, CDR2 FYNNEI. The CDR3 DNA is TGTGCCAGCAGGGGACAGAATCAAGAAGCTTTCTTT. Translating gives CASRGQNQEAFF.

A single count supports this clone. CDR3 residues: CASSEDRGEWTGELFF. DNA for the CDR3: TGTGCCAGCAGCGAGGACAGGGGCGAATGGACCGGGGAGCTGTTTTTT. The V gene is TRBV2, the J gene TRBJ2-2; 9 positions agree with TRBD1. CDR3 length: 16 residues. V dropped 6 bases and J dropped 5; count of bases not matched to a gene: 10. Germline loops: CDR1 SNHLY, CDR2 FYNNEI.

The chain uses TRBV19 and TRBJ2-7, with D possibly being TRBD1 (6 bases). Germline CDR1 reads LNHDA; CDR2 reads SQIVND (reference sequence). This CDR3 has 13 residues. Trimming removed 6 bases from V and 4 bases from J, with 13 bases in between. The CDR3 here is CASREQGSYEQYF. The CDR3 DNA is TGTGCCAGTAGGGAGCAGGGGTCGTACGAGCAGTACTTC.

The chain joins TRBV9 to TRBJ2-7; the match to TRBD1 covers 7 bases. This CDR3 spans 14 amino acids. J lost 3 bases, V lost 4 bases, and 7 bases had no gene match. CDR1 is SGDLS and CDR2 is YYNGEE in the germline V gene. CDR3: CASSPTGYFYEQYF. CDR3 coding DNA: TGTGCCAGCAGCCCGACAGGGTACTTCTACGAGCAGTACTTC.

The chain carries TRBV5-4 and TRBJ1-1; 7 positions agree with TRBD1. The CDR3 totals 14 residues. Per germline, CDR1 SGHNT and CDR2 YYREEE (reference sequence). V lost 4 bases, J lost 2 bases, and 5 bases stayed unmatched. CDR3 sequence (DNA): TGTGCCAGCAGCAGGATAGGGGGCAACACTGAAGCTTTCTTT. It is translated as CASSRIGGNTEAFF.

The chain is built from TRBV28 and TRBJ1-5; D is ambiguous. Germline V gene data show CDR1 as MDHEN and CDR2 as SYDVKM. The CDR3 has 13 residues. The germline V and J ends were trimmed by 6 bases and 1 base, with 7 bases remaining between them. This chain's CDR3 is CASREQSNQPQHF. CDR3 nucleotides: TGTGCCAGCAGAGAGCAGAGCAATCAGCCCCAGCATTTT.

The rearrangement links TRBV6-1 to TRBJ1-2, with no clear D. The CDR3 extends over 14 amino acids. CDR1 is MNHNS, CDR2 SASEGT, per germline. The ends were cut back, 6 bases at V and 4 bases at J, with 15 bases in the middle. CDR3 nucleotides: TGTGCCAGCAGCGTCCGCGAGAGCGTCTATGGCTACACCTTC. Encoded protein: CASSVRESVYGYTF.

The rearrangement uses TRBV29-1 and TRBJ1-1; D not resolved. Trimming took 7 bases from V and 2 from J, leaving 8 bases between them. The germline V gene encodes CDR1 SQVTM and CDR2 ANQGSEA. This CDR3 comprises 11 residues. The CDR3 coding sequence is TGCAGCGGGACCTTAAACACTGAAGCTTTCTTT. Translating gives CSGTLNTEAFF. Full variable domain (outside the CDR3, taken from reference TRBV29-1 and TRBJ1-1): SAVISQKPSRDICQRGTSLTIQCQVDSQVTMMFWYRQQPGQSLTLIATANQGSEATYESGFVIDKFPISRPNLTFSTLTVSNMSPEDSSIYLCSGTLNTEAFFGQGTRLTVV.

The V call is TRBV7-6, the J call TRBJ1-5; the match to TRBD1 covers 9 bases. The V segment lost 8 bases and the J segment 1 base; nucleotides outside the gene matches: 0. Germline-derived CDR1 and CDR2 are SGHVS and FNYEAQ. CDR3 length: 13 residues. This chain's CDR3 is CASGQGSNQPQHF. CDR3 coding DNA: TGTGCCAGCGGACAGGGGAGCAATCAGCCCCAGCATTTT.

Notes on this clone: One end of the junction varies from germline; a read error may be responsible. The chain employs TRBV11-2 and TRBJ2-7; the D gene could be TRBD1 or TRBD2 (7 bases each). This CDR3 comprises 12 residues. The germline gives CDR1 SGHAT, CDR2 FQNNGV. Written as DNA, the CDR3 is TGTGCCAGCAGCTTTGGGACAGCCCGGGAGGACTTC. Translating gives CASSFGTAREDF.

The rearrangement uses TRBV7-9 and TRBJ2-5; 10 bases align to TRBD2. Germline CDR1 and CDR2: SEHNR and FQNEAQ (reference sequence). The CDR3 is 16 amino acids. After removal of 1 base from V and 4 bases from J, the junction contained 6 bases not matched to a gene. The CDR3 is CASSLDPGLARETQYF. The CDR3 DNA follows: TGTGCCAGCAGCTTAGACCCGGGACTAGCGAGAGAGACCCAGTACTTC.

The chain employs TRBV28 and TRBJ2-5; 10 bases agree with TRBD1. V was pared by 8 bases and J by 2 bases, with 8 bases of the junction left unmatched. There are 15 residues in the CDR3. Germline CDR1 reads MDHEN; CDR2 reads SYDVKM. The CDR3 DNA follows: TGTGCCAGCGGAACCGGGACAGGGGTACAAGAGACCCAGTACTTC. Translated: CASGTGTGVQETQYF.

This rearrangement joins TRBV5-1 to TRBJ1-1; D remains unclear. This CDR3 spans 14 amino acids. Germline-derived CDR1 and CDR2 are SGHRS and YFSETQ. V dropped 1 base and J dropped 0 bases, with 7 bases sitting between them. The CDR3: CASSLSQMNTEAFF. CDR3 DNA: TGCGCCAGCAGCTTGAGTCAGATGAACACTGAAGCTTTCTTT.

This chain joins TRBV7-3 and TRBJ2-7, with 9 bases identical to TRBD2. Trimming cost V 5 bases and J 2 bases; bases outside gene matches: 1. Germline assignment: CDR1 SGHTA and CDR2 FQGTGA. The CDR3 spans 13 residues. This CDR3 is CASSSGGTYEQYF. In DNA form, the CDR3 reads TGTGCCAGCAGCAGCGGGGGGACCTACGAGCAGTACTTC.

J is TRBJ2-5 and V is TRBV5-4; 10 bases are shared with TRBD2. The J call may not be correct, given that the DNA end is closer to TRBJ2-7. The CDR3 loop spans 13 amino acids. Germline loops: CDR1 SGHNT, CDR2 YYREEE (reference sequence). In DNA, the CDR3 is TGTGCCAGCAGCCCCGGGACTAGCGACGAGCAGTACTTC. Translated, it gives CASSPGTSDEQYF.

The genes are TRBV5-1 and TRBJ1-2; D not resolved. V lost 2 bases and J lost 8, with 19 bases in between. CDR1 and CDR2 (germline): SGHRS, YFSETQ. The CDR3 totals 15 residues. CDR3 amino acids: CASSLREGGNDGYTF. The CDR3 DNA is TGCGCCAGCAGCTTACGCGAAGGAGGGAACGACGGCTACACCTTC.

The V gene is TRBV5-1, the J gene TRBJ2-1; D is possibly TRBD1 (6 bases). V lost 5 bases and J lost 0, with 18 bases in between. The CDR3 runs 17 residues. Germline lookup yields CDR1 SGHRS and CDR2 YFSETQ. The chain's CDR3 is CASRETGPVSSYNEQFF. The CDR3 DNA reads as TGCGCCAGCAGGGAAACAGGGCCCGTAAGCTCCTACAATGAGCAGTTCTTC.

This clone was seen a single time. V and J are TRBV28 and TRBJ1-4; D may be TRBD1 (6 bases). Trimming took 5 bases from V and 4 from J, leaving 14 bases between them. The CDR3 contains 15 residues. Germline lookup yields CDR1 MDHEN and CDR2 SYDVKM. CDR3 residues: CASSRSGALNEKLFF. The CDR3 DNA reads as TGTGCCAGCAGTCGATCGGGGGCCCTTAATGAAAAACTGTTTTTT.

V and J are TRBV6-1 and TRBJ2-1; a possible D gene is TRBD1 (5 bases). Deletions cut 4 bases from V and 10 bases from J, with 17 bases between. Germline loops: CDR1 MNHNS, CDR2 SASEGT. The CDR3 is 14 amino acids. The CDR3 sequence: CASSVQGSHVEQFF. DNA for the CDR3: TGTGCCAGCAGTGTCCAGGGCAGCCATGTGGAGCAGTTCTTC.

The chain carries TRBV5-1 and TRBJ2-7; 12 nucleotides align to TRBD1. The V segment lost 1 base and the J segment 5 bases; nucleotides outside the gene matches: 4. Germline CDR1 reads SGHRS; CDR2 reads YFSETQ. This CDR3 comprises 15 residues. CDR3 sequence: CASSLSGTGGDEQYF. The CDR3 nucleotides read TGCGCCAGCAGCTTGTCTGGGACAGGGGGCGACGAGCAGTACTTC.

The V call is TRBV9, the J call TRBJ1-2; 8 bases align to TRBD1. This CDR3 has 14 residues. Germline-derived CDR1 and CDR2 are SGDLS and YYNGEE. The V and J ends lost 3 bases and 4 bases, in that order; junction bases with no gene match: 5. The DNA of the CDR3 is TGTGCCAGCAGCGAACAGGGGGTGGGCTATGGCTACACCTTC. Translating gives CASSEQGVGYGYTF.

The chain joins TRBV11-2 to TRBJ2-7; 8 positions agree with TRBD2. The CDR3 sequence is 14 residues long. Per the germline V gene, CDR1 is SGHAT and CDR2 is FQNNGV. V shed 4 bases and J 1 base; nucleotides not matched to a gene: 3. CDR3 amino acids: CASSWAGGSYEQYF. The DNA for the CDR3 is TGTGCCAGCAGCTGGGCGGGGGGATCCTACGAGCAGTACTTC.

The chain has TRBV11-2 and TRBJ2-7; no definite D call. The germline CDR1 and CDR2 sequences are SGHAT and FQNNGV. V lost 5 bases to trimming and J lost 0 bases, with 8 bases between them. CDR3 length: 13 residues. DNA for the CDR3: TGTGCCAGCAGCCACCGGGCCTCCTACGAGCAGTACTTC. It translates to CASSHRASYEQYF.

This CDR3 is CASRKTGLNTEAFF. The CDR3, as DNA: TGTGCCAGTAGGAAGACAGGCCTGAACACTGAAGCTTTCTTT. The chain combines TRBV19 with TRBJ1-1; D may be TRBD1 (6 bases). The V gene's germline CDR1 is LNHDA and CDR2 SQIVND (reference sequence). The CDR3 consists of 14 residues. V was clipped by 6 bases and J by 0 bases, with 11 bases between them.

V is TRBV11-2 and J is TRBJ1-1; TRBD1 agrees at 8 bases. The CDR3 is 14 residues long. V shed 5 bases and J 3 bases; nucleotides not matched to a gene: 5. CDR1 and CDR2 (germline): SGHAT, FQNNGV. The CDR3 DNA is TGTGCCAGCAGCCGGGACAGGACGGACACTGAAGCTTTCTTT. Protein: CASSRDRTDTEAFF.

The chain has TRBV4-1 and TRBJ2-1; a possible D gene is TRBD2 (5 bases). Trimming removed 0 bases from V and 0 bases from J, with 9 bases in between. The germline V gene has CDR1 MGHRA and CDR2 YSYEKL. The CDR3 runs 16 residues. DNA of the CDR3: TGCGCCAGCAGCCAAGAGGTGGGGAGCTCCTACAATGAGCAGTTCTTC. Translating it yields CASSQEVGSSYNEQFF.

This clone appeared a few times. The chain employs TRBV28 and TRBJ1-5; 7 positions match TRBD1. Per germline, CDR1 MDHEN and CDR2 SYDVKM. The V gene end was trimmed by 8 bases and the J gene end by 5 bases; junction bases not matched to a gene: 9. This CDR3 region has 14 residues. The CDR3 sequence is CASGRGQTYQPQHF. CDR3 bases: TGTGCCAGCGGCCGGGGACAGACCTATCAGCCCCAGCATTTT.

This clone was counted once. The chain has TRBV7-9 and TRBJ2-5; 7 nucleotides agree with TRBD1. The CDR3 extends over 15 amino acids. Germline V gene data show CDR1 as SEHNR and CDR2 as FQNEAQ (reference sequence). The ends lost 5 bases at V and 4 bases at J; junction bases unmatched: 10. The CDR3 DNA reads TGTGCCAGCAGCCCTATTTGGACAGGCGGAGAGACCCAGTACTTC. Translated: CASSPIWTGGETQYF. Full variable domain (rest looked up from reference TRBV7-9 and TRBJ2-5): DTGVSQNPRHKITKRGQNVTFRCDPISEHNRLYWYRQTLGQGPEFLTYFQNEAQLEKSRLLSDRFSAERPKGSFSTLEIQRTEQGDSAMYLCASSPIWTGGETQYFGPGTRLLVL.